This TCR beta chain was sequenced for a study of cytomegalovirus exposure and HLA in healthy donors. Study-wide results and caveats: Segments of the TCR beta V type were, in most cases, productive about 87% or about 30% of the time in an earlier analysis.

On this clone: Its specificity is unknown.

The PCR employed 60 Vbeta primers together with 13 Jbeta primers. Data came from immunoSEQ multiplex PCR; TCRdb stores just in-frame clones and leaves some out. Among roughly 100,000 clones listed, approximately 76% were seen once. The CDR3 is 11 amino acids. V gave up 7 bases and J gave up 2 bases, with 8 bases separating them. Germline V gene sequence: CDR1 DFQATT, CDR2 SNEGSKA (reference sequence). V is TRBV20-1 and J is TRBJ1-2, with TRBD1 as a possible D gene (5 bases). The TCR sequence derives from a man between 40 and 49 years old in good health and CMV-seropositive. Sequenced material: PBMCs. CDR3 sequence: CSGGVNYGYTF. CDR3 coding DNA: TGCAGTGGGGGGGTAAACTATGGCTACACCTTC.